These T cell receptor beta chains were read from a single sample in a study of radiation and T cells in renal cell carcinoma. Profiled with immunoSEQ multiplex PCR; TCRdb holds only in-frame clones, not every one. The sample consists of some 100,000 clones, roughly four fifths of them appearing once. The source was blood, collected from a patient whose treatment included radiotherapy and nephrectomy. These receptor sequences come from a man aged 60 to 69 with renal cell carcinoma. Both conserved end residues are part of each CDR3. Size tells how often a clone was seen (once, few, many) or the class of an expanded clone, and some rows leave it out.

V	J	size	CDR3
TRBV2	TRBJ1-4	NA	CASSLLGTSGEKLFF
TRBV19	TRBJ2-3	once	CASTPPRRGTVSTDTQYF
TRBV29-1	TRBJ2-1	NA	CSVMLGGDEQFF
TRBV6-6	TRBJ2-3	NA	CASSPGSTILTDTQYF
TRBV30	TRBJ1-2	NA	CAWSVTRGQDGYTF
TRBV6-1	TRBJ2-7	NA	CASSEQSTRLSEQYF
TRBV11-2	TRBJ1-3	NA	CASSPSGQGGIGNTIYF
TRBV29-1	TRBJ2-5	NA	CSGGLEETQYF
TRBV5-1	TRBJ2-1	NA	CASSLGTSGNEQFF
TRBV20-1	TRBJ1-3	few	CSATQINTIYF
TRBV4-3	TRBJ2-3	NA	CASSPYRKGTDTQYF
TRBV28	TRBJ2-7	NA	CASSLSGSTAYEQYF
TRBV6-6	TRBJ2-7	once	CASSYLDARTYEQYF
TRBV18	TRBJ1-2	NA	CASSPPALEGAYGYTF
TRBV7-9	TRBJ2-7	NA	CASSYGTSAAEQYF
TRBV5-8	TRBJ2-3	NA	CASNPLAGGGTDTQYF
TRBV12-5	TRBJ2-1	NA	CASGPSTDNEQFF